This TCR beta chain was recovered during a study of identical twins. Overall study results and limits: For cord blood, abundant beta clonotypes had fewer insertions, unlike memory repertoires, which showed none.

In this sample, this clonotype turned up many times. The antigen remains unidentified. V shed 0 bases and J shed 1 base, with 10 bases lying between them. There are 15 residues in the CDR3. CDR1 is SGHRS and CDR2 is YFSETQ in the germline V gene. TCRdb redid the calling of the 5' RACE reads with MiXCR, one entry per CDR3 protein. The sample has about 890,000 distinct CDR3 sequences; around an eighth are singletons. A further study also used this sample, focusing on yellow fever vaccine responses in identical twins.

Sample: PBMCs. The chain recombines TRBV5-1 with TRBJ2-5; possible D gene TRBD2, 5 bases. The receptor comes from a woman aged 18-29 years in good health. The CDR3 nucleotides read TGCGCCAGCAGCTTGGACGGTGGGAGCCAAGAGACCCAGTACTTC. Translation gives CASSLDGGSQETQYF.